These 26 T cell receptor beta chains originate from one sample sequenced in a study of blood T cell repertoires in COVID-19. The table came from immunoSEQ multiplex PCR; TCRdb's copy has only in-frame clones and leaves some out. The repertoire holds a few hundred thousand clones, with roughly nine tenths as singletons. Sequencing used peripheral blood. All receptors come from a woman aged 60-75 years with COVID-19, enrolled during active disease.

The genes are TRBV5-1 and TRBJ2-3, with D possibly being TRBD2 (6 bases). This CDR3 is 12 amino acids long. Trimming took 5 bases from V and 4 from J, leaving 8 bases between them. From germline, CDR1 is SGHRS and CDR2 YFSETQ. The CDR3 loop is CASSGGADTQYF. The DNA for the CDR3 is TGCGCCAGCAGTGGAGGGGCAGATACGCAGTATTTT.

This clone was seen once. The CDR3 DNA reads TGTGCCTGGAGTTTAGGGGATAGCCAGCCCCAGCATTTT. As protein: CAWSLGDSQPQHF. V gene TRBV30 combines with J gene TRBJ1-5, with a weak D call TRBD1 (5 bases). This CDR3 contains 13 residues. Germline-derived CDR1 and CDR2 are GTSNPN and SVGIG (reference sequence). V shed 2 bases and J shed 7 bases, with 12 bases lying between them. The full variable domain, completed using reference TRBV30 and TRBJ1-5, is SQTIHQWPATLVQPVGSPLSLECTVEGTSNPNLYWYRQAAGRGLQLLFYSVGIGQISSEVPQNLSASRPQDRQFILSSKKLLLSDSGFYLCAWSLGDSQPQHFGDGTRLSIL.

This clone was recorded only once. V and J are TRBV7-2 and TRBJ2-5; tentatively, D is TRBD1 (5 bases). Germline CDR1 reads SGHTA; CDR2 reads FQGNSA. The CDR3 contains 13 residues. Trimming took off 1 base at V and 4 bases at J, with 7 bases between the two ends. The chain's CDR3 is CASSLDRGETQYF. CDR3 sequence (DNA): TGTGCCAGCAGCTTAGATAGGGGAGAGACCCAGTACTTC. The full variable domain, with the rest looked up from reference TRBV7-2 and TRBJ2-5, is GAGVSQSPSNKVTEKGKDVELRCDPISGHTALYWYRQSLGQGLEFLIYFQGNSAPDKSGLPSDRFSAERTGGSVSTLTIQRTQQEDSAVYLCASSLDRGETQYFGPGTRLLVL.

The rearrangement uses TRBV5-1 and TRBJ2-7, with a possible D match to TRBD2 (7 bases). Trimming left V 0 bases short and J 3 bases short, with 13 bases between. Germline V gives CDR1 SGHRS, CDR2 YFSETQ. The CDR3 loop spans 15 amino acids. CDR3 coding DNA: TGCGCCAGCAGCTTGGTTAGGGGGGGCGGCTACGAGCAGTACTTC. This codes for CASSLVRGGGYEQYF.

This clone was detected only a few times. The V call is TRBV5-1, the J call TRBJ2-1, with 7 bases lining up with TRBD1. This CDR3 contains 14 residues. V was clipped by 7 bases and J by 8 bases; unmatched bases: 12. The germline V gene has CDR1 SGHRS and CDR2 YFSETQ. In DNA form, the CDR3 reads TGCGCCAGCTCTGATGGACAGGCGAGCGATGAGCAGTTCTTC. Translation: CASSDGQASDEQFF.

The chain carries TRBV19 and TRBJ1-2; no reliable D call. CDR3 size: 11 residues. The V end lost 7 bases, the J end lost 3 bases, and 6 bases lay between the germline ends. From germline, CDR1 is LNHDA and CDR2 SQIVND (reference sequence). In nucleotides, the CDR3 is TGTGCCAGTAATAGCTACTATGGCTACACCTTC. Translated, it gives CASNSYYGYTF.

The chain employs TRBV7-9 and TRBJ1-5, with D unclear. Germline loops: CDR1 SEHNR, CDR2 FQNEAQ (reference sequence). The length of the CDR3 is 16 residues. The ends were cut back, 1 base at V and 4 bases at J, with 14 bases in the middle. The CDR3 DNA reads TGTGCCAGCAGCTTAGGAGACGGCAGGTATAATCAGCCCCAGCATTTT. It specifies CASSLGDGRYNQPQHF.

This clone occurred a few times. The chain combines TRBV3-1 (or the pseudogene TRBV3-2) with TRBJ1-2, with D perhaps TRBD1 (6 bases). V gave up 3 bases and J gave up 7 bases, with 18 bases separating them. Germline V lookup: CDR1 LGHDT, CDR2 YNNKEL (reference sequence). CDR3 length equals 15 residues. The CDR3 DNA is TGTGCCAGCAGCCAGGGGGGGCCGGGGGCGCGTGGCTACACCTTC. Translated, it gives CASSQGGPGARGYTF.

This sequence joins TRBV15 and TRBJ1-5; D might be TRBD1 (5 bases). Germline V gene sequence: CDR1 LNHNV, CDR2 YYDKDF (reference sequence). The CDR3 runs 15 residues. Trimming removed 3 bases at V and 5 bases at J, with 14 bases between. DNA of the CDR3: TGTGCCACCAGCAGCGGGGGTGTCATCTATCAGCCCCAGCATTTT. Protein product: CATSSGGVIYQPQHF.

This chain connects TRBV5-1 to TRBJ2-1; 7 bases are a match to TRBD1. CDR3 size: 14 residues. Germline V gives CDR1 SGHRS, CDR2 YFSETQ. In nucleotides, the CDR3 is TGCTCAACCTCGCTGGGGACAGCCTACAATGAGCAGTTCTTC. The encoded protein is CSTSLGTAYNEQFF.

The rearrangement uses TRBV5-1 and TRBJ1-2, with 9 bases lining up with TRBD1. V trimming: 3 bases; J trimming: 3 bases; junction bases outside the gene matches: 6. From germline, CDR1 is SGHRS and CDR2 YFSETQ. The length of the CDR3 is 15 residues. As DNA, the CDR3 is TGCGCCAGCAGCTCGAACGGGACAGGGTACTATGGCTACACCTTC. It codes for CASSSNGTGYYGYTF.

The genes are TRBV5-1 and TRBJ1-6; D call uncertain. V dropped 4 bases and J dropped 1 base, with 9 bases sitting between them. Germline CDR1 SGHRS, CDR2 YFSETQ. There are 15 residues in the CDR3. The CDR3 protein is CASSTGGSYNSPLHF. CDR3 in DNA: TGCGCCAGCAGCACTGGAGGTTCCTATAATTCACCCCTCCACTTT.

CDR3 sequence: CASSRMGQGGASPLHF. DNA of the CDR3: TGTGCCAGTAGTAGAATGGGACAGGGGGGCGCTTCACCCCTCCACTTT. The J gene is TRBJ1-6, the V gene TRBV19; TRBD1 agrees at 11 bases. V trimming: 4 bases; J trimming: 9 bases; junction bases outside the gene matches: 8. This CDR3 has 16 residues. From germline, CDR1 is LNHDA and CDR2 SQIVND (reference sequence).

This chain joins TRBV18 and TRBJ1-4; 7 bases map to TRBD1. Unmatched junction bases numbered 12, after V lost 6 bases and J lost 8 bases. Per the germline V gene, CDR1 is KGHSH and CDR2 is LQKENI. The CDR3 has 15 amino acids. The CDR3 is CASSLQTGPKEKLFF. The CDR3 nucleotides are TGTGCCAGCTCCCTACAGACAGGGCCCAAAGAAAAACTGTTTTTT. Full variable domain (missing parts from reference TRBV18 and TRBJ1-4): NAGVMQNPRHLVRRRGQEARLRCSPMKGHSHVYWYRQLPEEGLKFMVYLQKENIIDESGMPKERFSAEFPKEGPSILRIQQVVRGDSAAYFCASSLQTGPKEKLFFGSGTQLSVL.

This chain connects TRBV11-2 to TRBJ1-1, with D perhaps TRBD1 (6 bases). Germline V lookup: CDR1 SGHAT, CDR2 FQNNGV. V dropped 2 bases and J dropped 4 bases, with 17 bases sitting between them. This CDR3 spans 16 amino acids. Here the CDR3 DNA reads TGTGCCAGCAGCTTACGGGCGGGGGGCGCAGGCACTGAAGCTTTCTTT. This sequence encodes CASSLRAGGAGTEAFF. The full variable domain, with the rest looked up from reference TRBV11-2 and TRBJ1-1, is EAGVAQSPRYKIIEKRQSVAFWCNPISGHATLYWYQQILGQGPKLLIQFQNNGVVDDSQLPKDRFSAERLKGVDSTLKIQPAKLEDSAVYLCASSLRAGGAGTEAFFGQGTRLTVV.

This chain uses TRBV5-6 with TRBJ2-7, with D tentatively TRBD2 (5 bases). CDR1 and CDR2 from the germline V gene are SGHDT and YYEEEE. Trimming removed 4 bases at V and 9 bases at J, with 17 bases between. This CDR3 is built from 13 residues. Here the CDR3 reads CASSRPEGAGQYF. CDR3 DNA sequence: TGTGCCAGCAGCCGCCCAGAGGGCGCGGGGCAGTACTTC.

This chain links TRBV19 with TRBJ2-1, with 8 bases identical to TRBD2. V shed 3 bases and J 1 base; nucleotides not matched to a gene: 2. Germline CDR1 and CDR2: LNHDA and SQIVND (reference sequence). This CDR3 has 15 amino acids. The CDR3 loop reads CASSISGGSYNEQFF. The CDR3 bases are TGTGCCAGTAGTATCAGCGGGGGTTCCTACAATGAGCAGTTCTTC.

This chain connects TRBV3-1 (or the pseudogene TRBV3-2) to TRBJ1-2; TRBD1 matches 10 bases. Germline trimming cut 4 bases from V and 8 bases from J; bases unmatched to any gene: 4. The CDR3 extends over 13 amino acids. Germline-derived CDR1 and CDR2 are LGHDT and YNNKEL (reference sequence). This CDR3 reads CASSPRTGGGYTF. CDR3 sequence (DNA): TGTGCCAGCAGCCCTCGGACAGGGGGGGGCTACACCTTC.

This clone was seen more than once but under ten times. The J gene is TRBJ2-2, the V gene TRBV15; TRBD1 aligns across 8 bases. Losses at the gene ends were 3 bases for V and 5 bases for J; bases not matched to a gene: 5. CDR1 and CDR2 from the germline V gene are LNHNV and YYDKDF (reference sequence). The length of the CDR3 is 15 residues. In DNA form, the CDR3 reads TGTGCCACCAGCAGGGACAGGGTTTGGACCGGGGAGCTGTTTTTT. This sequence encodes CATSRDRVWTGELFF.

V usage is TRBV2 and J usage is TRBJ2-3, with D possibly matching TRBD2 (6 bases). This CDR3 region has 13 residues. Trimming cost V 6 bases and J 0 bases, with 7 bases left between them. Germline V CDR1 and CDR2: SNHLY, FYNNEI. For the CDR3, the DNA is TGTGCCAGCAGGGGGGGTAGCACAGATACGCAGTATTTT. Protein: CASRGGSTDTQYF.

The genes are TRBV28 and TRBJ1-4, with D perhaps TRBD1 (5 bases). Between the trimmed V and J ends, which lost 7 bases and 0 bases, there was a span of 12 bases. The CDR3 runs 15 residues. CDR1 and CDR2 from the germline V gene are MDHEN and SYDVKM. In DNA, the CDR3 is TGTGCCAGCACTCGAGTAGGGGCAACTAATGAAAAACTGTTTTTT. Translation gives CASTRVGATNEKLFF. Together with reference TRBV28 and TRBJ1-4, the CDR3 gives the full variable domain: DVKVTQSSRYLVKRTGEKVFLECVQDMDHENMFWYRQDPGLGLRLIYFSYDVKMKEKGDIPEGYSVSREKKERFSLILESASTNQTSMYLCASTRVGATNEKLFFGSGTQLSVL.

The chain has TRBV5-1 and TRBJ1-5; TRBD1 is a possible D gene (5 bases). From germline, CDR1 is SGHRS and CDR2 YFSETQ. There are 15 residues in the CDR3. Trimming shortened V by 4 bases and J by 3 bases, and 14 bases separated the two germline ends. CDR3 amino acids: CASSLGGAFNQPQHF. In DNA form, the CDR3 reads TGCGCCAGCAGCCTTGGTGGGGCTTTCAATCAGCCCCAGCATTTT.

The chain is built from TRBV7-8 and TRBJ2-1; 10 bases match TRBD2. Trimming cost V 4 bases and J 2 bases; bases outside gene matches: 2. The CDR3 sequence is 15 residues long. The germline gives CDR1 SGHVS, CDR2 FQNEAQ. CDR3 DNA: TGTGCCAGCAGCTGGAGCGGGGGGGCCTACAATGAGCAGTTCTTC. Protein sequence: CASSWSGGAYNEQFF.

This clone was recorded a few times. The chain couples TRBV28 to TRBJ2-3; a possible D gene is TRBD2 (6 bases). CDR1 is MDHEN and CDR2 is SYDVKM in the germline V gene. V shed 4 bases and J shed 6 bases, with 20 bases lying between them. The CDR3 runs 16 residues. CDR3 region: CASSSPGTRRTDTQYF. The CDR3, as DNA: TGTGCCAGCAGTTCCCCCGGGACTCGGAGGACGGATACGCAGTATTTT.

The V and J genes are TRBV6-6 and TRBJ2-1, with TRBD1 matching 9 bases. With V trimmed by 5 bases and J by 7 bases, 6 bases remained unmatched. This CDR3 contains 14 residues. CDR1 is MNHNY, CDR2 SVGAGI, per germline (reference sequence). CDR3 residues: CASSKTDRGNEQFF. CDR3 nucleotides: TGTGCCAGCAGTAAAACGGACAGGGGAAATGAGCAGTTCTTC.

This clone was seen a single time. J is TRBJ2-3 and V is TRBV5-1, with 7 positions matching TRBD2. The V segment lost 0 bases and the J segment 2 bases; nucleotides outside the gene matches: 3. This CDR3 has 15 residues. CDR1 is SGHRS and CDR2 is YFSETQ in the germline V gene. For the CDR3, the DNA is TGCGCCAGCAGCTTGGTCGGGGGGAACACAGATACGCAGTATTTT. Translating it yields CASSLVGGNTDTQYF. Together with reference TRBV5-1 and TRBJ2-3, the CDR3 gives the full variable domain: KAGVTQTPRYLIKTRGQQVTLSCSPISGHRSVSWYQQTPGQGLQFLFEYFSETQRNKGNFPGRFSGRQFSNSRSEMNVSTLELGDSALYLCASSLVGGNTDTQYFGPGTRLTVL.